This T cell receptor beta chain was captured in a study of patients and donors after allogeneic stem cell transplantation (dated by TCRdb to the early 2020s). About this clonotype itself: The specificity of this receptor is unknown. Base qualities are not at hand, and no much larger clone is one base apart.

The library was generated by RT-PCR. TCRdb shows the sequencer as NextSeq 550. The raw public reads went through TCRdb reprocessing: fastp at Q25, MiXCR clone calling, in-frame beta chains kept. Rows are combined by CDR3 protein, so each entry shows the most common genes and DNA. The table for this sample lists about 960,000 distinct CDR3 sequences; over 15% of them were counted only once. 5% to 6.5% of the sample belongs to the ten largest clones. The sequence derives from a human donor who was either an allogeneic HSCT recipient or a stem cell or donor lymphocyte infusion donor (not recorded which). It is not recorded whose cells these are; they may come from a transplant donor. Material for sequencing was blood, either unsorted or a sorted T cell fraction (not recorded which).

The DNA reads as follows: TGTGCCACCAGCTCCGGGACTAGAGGACCGAACAGCTACGAGCAGTACTTC. Its protein product is CATSSGTRGPNSYEQYF. The rearrangement joined TRBV24-1 to TRBJ2-7, with 8 central nucleotides matching TRBD2. V is pruned by 7 bases and J by 3 bases, leaving 16 bases of the junction without a gene match. CDR1 and CDR2, per the germline V gene, are KGHDR and SFDVKD. The CDR3 starts with the cysteine, ends with the phenylalanine, and has 17 residues. Only the CDR3 DNA stays, 51 bases, in frame from base 1.